This T cell receptor beta chain originates from a study of PD-L1 blockade in urothelial cancer. Study as a whole: It was at some point between 2012 and 2014 that patients started atezolizumab at 1,200 mg intravenously every 3 weeks. Patients previously received 0 to 3 chemotherapy regimens. Analyses were performed on blood at 3 weeks after treatment start (the second dose) and at 6 weeks. Specimens of blood held a median count of roughly 150,000 T cells.

Time point: peripheral blood 6 weeks after treatment start. The data were produced by immunoSEQ multiplex PCR, yet TCRdb's version contains in-frame clones alone and is incomplete. Among about 43,000 clones listed, 83% were seen once. The CDR3 consists of 14 residues. The germline CDR1 and CDR2 sequences are MDHEN and SYDVKM. V was trimmed by 10 bases and J by 4 bases, leaving 19 bases between them. This sequence originates from a man aged 60 to 69 with urothelial cancer. V gene TRBV28 combines with J gene TRBJ1-2; tentatively, D is TRBD1 (6 bases). Source: PBMCs, taken around atezolizumab (anti-PD-L1) treatment. The CDR3 bases are TGTGCCACACAGGACGGGGGGCATTCCTATGGCTACACCTTC. This encodes CATQDGGHSYGYTF.